Here is one T cell receptor (beta chain) with its context. What it binds is unknown. Libraries were prepared by immunoSEQ multiplex PCR; TCRdb keeps only in-frame clonotypes and omits some of them. The top ten clones hold around 6.9% of a sample with 40,000 or so clones, 89% of them seen once. The data stem from a study of graft-versus-host responses after intestinal transplantation. Study-level background: Transplant types were multivisceral, liver-intestinal, or isolated intestinal. Every one of the recipients received anti-thymocyte globulin induction and afterwards took tacrolimus and steroids for about 3 years.

Per the germline V gene, CDR1 is SGHDT and CDR2 is YYEEEE. Between the trimmed V and J ends, which lost 5 bases and 4 bases, there was a span of 15 bases. This CDR3 has 15 amino acids. Notes on the study in general: Maximum circulating GvH clone levels tracked with early post-transplant HvG decreases. GvH clonotypes were identified within recipient marrow, with a subset emerging first in ileum or blood.

The TCR originated in a human patient who received an intestinal transplant, so some T cells may come from the graft donor. The sequenced sample was PBMCs, obtained almost 270 days after transplant. The chain carries TRBV5-6 and TRBJ2-2, with D uncertain. CDR3 loop: CASRLSRGSTGELFF. CDR3 coding DNA: TGTGCCAGCAGACTGTCCCGAGGTAGCACCGGGGAGCTGTTTTTT.